This T cell receptor beta chain was obtained from a study of T cell changes during pregnancy in multiple sclerosis. TCRdb keeps only in-frame clones here, not all; method: immunoSEQ multiplex PCR. The sample lists 45,000 to 50,000 clones; approximately 94% were seen once. This CDR3 is 15 amino acids long. Germline V CDR1 and CDR2: SQVTM, ANQGSEA. V dropped 3 bases and J dropped 4; count of bases not matched to a gene: 9. The rearrangement uses TRBV29-1 and TRBJ1-2, with TRBD1 matching 9 bases. The sample was CD8+ T cells from peripheral blood mononuclear cells, taken before pregnancy. The sequence was collected from a female donor with multiple sclerosis, enrolled in a pregnancy study. The CDR3: CSVDSGRTGVYGYTF. Written as DNA, the CDR3 is TGCAGCGTTGATTCGGGGCGGACAGGGGTCTATGGCTACACCTTC.